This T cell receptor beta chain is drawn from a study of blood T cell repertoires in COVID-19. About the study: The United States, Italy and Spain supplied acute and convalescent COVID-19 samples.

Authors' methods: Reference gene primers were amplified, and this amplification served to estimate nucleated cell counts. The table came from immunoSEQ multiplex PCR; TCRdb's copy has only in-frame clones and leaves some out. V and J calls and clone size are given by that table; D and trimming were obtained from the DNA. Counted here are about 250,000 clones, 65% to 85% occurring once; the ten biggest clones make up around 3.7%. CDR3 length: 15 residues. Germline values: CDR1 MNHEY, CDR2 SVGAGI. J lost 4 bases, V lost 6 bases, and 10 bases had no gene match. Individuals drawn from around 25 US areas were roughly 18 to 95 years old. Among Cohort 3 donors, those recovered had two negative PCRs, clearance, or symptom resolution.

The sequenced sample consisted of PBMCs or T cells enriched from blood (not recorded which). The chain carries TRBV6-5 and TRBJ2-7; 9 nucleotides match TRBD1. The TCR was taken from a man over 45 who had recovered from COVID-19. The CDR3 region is CASRKLGTGWYEQYF. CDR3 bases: TGTGCCAGCAGAAAGCTCGGGACAGGGTGGTACGAGCAGTACTTC.